The subject of this entry is one T cell receptor beta chain. These data come from a study of blood T cell repertoires in COVID-19. Assay used: immunoSEQ multiplex PCR; TCRdb lists only in-frame clones, some missing. The repertoire holds 210,000 or so clones, with roughly 85% as singletons. There are 11 residues in the CDR3. V lost 4 bases, J lost 8 bases, and 8 bases lay in between. The germline gives CDR1 MNHEY, CDR2 SVGAGI. Assignments of participants to cohorts depended upon their own reported clinical history. Sequencing used PBMCs or T cells enriched from blood (not recorded which). This chain joins TRBV6-5 and TRBJ1-2; D is ambiguous. The source of this sequence is a woman in her forties or fifties who had been exposed to COVID-19. The CDR3 nucleotides read TGTGCCAGCAGTTTCGGTAGCGGCTACACCTTC. Translated, it gives CASSFGSGYTF.